What follows is one T cell receptor beta chain and its context. These data originate in a study of CD8+CD57+ T cells in acquired aplastic anemia. Study-level background: Each DNA sample taken from sorted CD4+ and CD8+ cells came to approximately 3 ug on average.

Germline assignment: CDR1 SQVTM and CDR2 ANQGSEA. The germline V and J ends were trimmed by 5 bases and 5 bases, with 19 bases remaining between them. CDR3 length: 14 amino acids. TCR beta VDJ and CDR3 profiles were obtained from a genomic DNA template. TCRdb independently ran MiXCR on the reads; one entry per CDR3 protein. The table has about 110,000 distinct CDR3 sequences, 51% seen once. The V call is TRBV29-1, the J call TRBJ2-7, with D tentatively TRBD1 (6 bases). Sequenced: sorted CD4+, CD8+, or CD8+CD57+ T cells (not recorded which) from PBMCs. The TCR comes from a human donor in good health, serving as a control. CDR3 loop: CSVSRGGGVHEQYF. In DNA form, the CDR3 reads TGCAGCGTTTCTCGAGGGGGTGGGGTCCACGAGCAGTACTTC.